This T cell receptor beta chain was sequenced during a study of TIL therapy for anti-PD-1-resistant metastatic lung cancer. On the study more broadly: Patients then received nivolumab; progressors got lymphodepletion, TIL and IL-2. Median tumor PD-L1 proportion score was roughly 6%.

Trimming shortened V by 1 base and J by 10 bases, and 11 bases separated the two germline ends. Germline CDR1 and CDR2: LGHNA and YSLEER. This CDR3 is 13 amino acids long. Time point of the sample: pre-treatment sample, taken before nivolumab and TIL therapy. This was the immunoSEQ v3 assay. Libraries were prepared by immunoSEQ multiplex PCR; TCRdb keeps only in-frame clonotypes and omits some of them. Among 30,000 to 45,000 clones listed, roughly 70% were seen once. Material: blood, obtained at baseline. The receptor comes from a person between 25 and 80 years old with non-small cell lung cancer. The rearrangement uses TRBV4-3 and TRBJ1-5; D uncertain. The CDR3 DNA is TGCGCCAGCAGCCAAGTTATCATGGCCCCCCAGCATTTT. Encoded protein: CASSQVIMAPQHF.